What follows is one T cell receptor beta chain and its context. These data are taken from a study of blood T cells in healthy people across ages. A second PCR of 7 to 11 cycles used a sample-barcoded 5' primer and a J-beta primer mix. TCRdb called the 5' RACE reads again in MiXCR, with one record for every CDR3 protein. The sample includes roughly 900,000 distinct CDR3 sequences, about 48% of them seen just once. The CDR3 spans 14 residues. Germline loops: CDR1 MNHEY, CDR2 SVGAGI. Trimming shortened V by 6 bases and J by 5 bases, and 14 bases separated the two germline ends. Sequencing was performed on blood. V is TRBV6-5 and J is TRBJ2-1; TRBD1 might be the D (5 bases). This TCR derives from a young man in good health. For the CDR3, the DNA is TGTGCCAGCAGGCCAGGGTTCATTGACAATGAGCAGTTCTTC. Translation gives CASRPGFIDNEQFF.